This is a list of T cell receptor beta chains from one sample in a study of technical replicates of blood from several donors. Some clones are missing from TCRdb's copy, which holds only in-frame ones; the method was immunoSEQ multiplex PCR. Here the sample spans tens of thousands of clones, about 95% being singletons. The sequenced sample was T cells isolated from PBMCs. These receptor sequences come from a human donor in good health. Both conserved end residues are part of each CDR3. Fields, in order: clone size, D gene, J gene, V gene, CDR3 protein, CDR3 DNA. A D gene is named only where the DNA matches it firmly. For some rows the clone size is stated as once, few or many, or as a class when expanded; others skip it.

>-|-|TRBJ1-1|TRBV4-2
CASSQVSSTEAFF
TGTGCCAGCAGCCAAGTCTCGAGCACTGAAGCTTTCTTT
>-|-|TRBJ1-5|TRBV11-2
CASSEQTGDYSNQPQHF
TGTGCCAGCAGCGAACAAACGGGAGACTATAGCAATCAGCCCCAGCATTTT
>-|-|TRBJ2-1|TRBV5-6
CASSLGRTNYNEQFF
TGTGCCAGCAGCTTGGGCCGGACAAATTACAATGAGCAGTTCTTC
>-|-|TRBJ1-2|TRBV7-9
CASSMGAGVNYGYTF
TGTGCCAGCAGCATGGGGGCAGGAGTTAACTATGGCTACACCTTC
>-|TRBD1|TRBJ2-7|TRBV10-1
CASSERGQGPYEQYF
TGCGCCAGCAGTGAGCGGGGACAGGGCCCCTACGAGCAGTACTTC
>-|-|TRBJ1-2|TRBV29-1
CSVEGAGYTF
TGCAGCGTTGAAGGGGCTGGCTACACCTTC
>-|TRBD1|TRBJ2-1|TRBV2
CASSDRIRDRGHEQFF
TGTGCCAGCAGTGATCGTATCCGGGACAGGGGCCATGAGCAGTTCTTC
>-|TRBD1|TRBJ1-1|TRBV7-2
CASSAQGEGTEAFF
TGTGCCAGCAGCGCCCAGGGGGAAGGGACTGAAGCTTTCTTT
>-|-|TRBJ2-7|TRBV7-7
CASSITLDSYEQYF
TGTGCCAGCAGCATTACCTTGGACAGCTACGAGCAGTACTTC
>-|-|TRBJ2-5|TRBV30
CAWSVLETQYF
TGTGCCTGGAGTGTACTGGAGACCCAGTACTTC
>-|-|TRBJ1-2|TRBV6-5
CASTVYDGSGIGYTF
TGTGCCAGCACCGTCTATGATGGGTCAGGGATCGGCTACACCTTC
>-|-|TRBJ2-5|TRBV12-5
CASGLAHMGFQETQYF
TGTGCTAGTGGTTTGGCTCACATGGGCTTCCAAGAGACCCAGTACTTC
>-|TRBD1|TRBJ2-7|TRBV4-1
CASSQRRGRGQGSYEQYF
TGCGCCAGCAGCCAAAGGAGAGGTAGGGGACAGGGCTCCTACGAGCAGTACTTC
>-|-|TRBJ2-1|TRBV6-1
CASSEEAGLNYNEQFF
TGTGCCAGCAGTGAAGAGGCAGGGCTCAACTACAATGAGCAGTTCTTC
>-|-|TRBJ1-4|TRBV5-1
CASSRRLWRNEKLFF
TGCGCCAGCAGCAGACGCTTGTGGAGGAATGAAAAACTGTTTTTT
>-|-|TRBJ1-3|TRBV15
CATSRDGQNGNTIYF
TGTGCCACCAGCAGAGATGGGCAGAATGGAAACACCATATATTTT
>once|TRBD2|TRBJ2-7|TRBV2
CASSSGTSQEQYF
TGTGCCAGCAGCTCGGGGACTAGTCAAGAGCAGTACTTC
>-|-|TRBJ2-2|TRBV19
CASSAIGNTGELFF
TGTGCCAGTTCAGCGATTGGGAACACCGGGGAGCTGTTTTTT
>-|TRBD1|TRBJ1-5|TRBV30
CAWNTGGNQPQHF
TGTGCCTGGAATACAGGGGGCAATCAGCCCCAGCATTTT
>-|-|TRBJ1-4|TRBV9
CASSLDSWAEKLFF
TGTGCCAGCAGCCTGGACAGTTGGGCTGAAAAACTGTTTTTT
>-|TRBD2|TRBJ2-3|TRBV4-1
CASSQVLAGHPDTQYF
TGCGCCAGCAGCCAAGTGTTAGCGGGACATCCAGATACGCAGTATTTT
>-|TRBD2|TRBJ2-3|TRBV7-3
CASSLMASGAPTDTQYF
TGTGCCAGCAGCTTAATGGCTAGCGGGGCCCCAACAGATACGCAGTATTTT
>-|-|TRBJ2-7|TRBV5-4
CASGYGGLYEQYF
TGTGCCAGCGGGTACGGGGGACTCTACGAGCAGTACTTC
>-|-|TRBJ1-2|TRBV5-1
CASSLGGLNYGYTF
TGCGCCAGCAGCTTGGGCGGACTTAACTATGGCTACACCTTC
>-|-|TRBJ2-4|TRBV10-1
CASSAIRGTKNIQYF
TGCGCCAGCAGTGCAATAAGGGGGACCAAAAACATTCAGTACTTC
>-|-|TRBJ2-7|TRBV7-2
CASSSIRGYEQYF
TGTGCCAGCAGTTCCATCAGGGGATACGAGCAGTACTTC
>-|TRBD1|TRBJ1-2|TRBV7-8
CASSLAIGQGSSHGYTF
TGTGCCAGCAGCTTAGCGATCGGACAGGGTAGTAGTCATGGCTACACCTTC
>-|TRBD1|TRBJ1-1|TRBV5-6
CASSWGQLNTEAFF
TGTGCCAGCAGCTGGGGACAGCTTAACACTGAAGCTTTCTTT
>-|-|TRBJ2-6|TRBV27
CASSLLGGAQGANVLTF
TGTGCCAGCAGTTTATTGGGAGGTGCTCAGGGGGCCAACGTCCTGACTTTC
>-|TRBD1|TRBJ1-2|TRBV30
CGGDRDSNYGYTF
TGTGGCGGGGACAGAGATTCAAACTATGGCTACACCTTC